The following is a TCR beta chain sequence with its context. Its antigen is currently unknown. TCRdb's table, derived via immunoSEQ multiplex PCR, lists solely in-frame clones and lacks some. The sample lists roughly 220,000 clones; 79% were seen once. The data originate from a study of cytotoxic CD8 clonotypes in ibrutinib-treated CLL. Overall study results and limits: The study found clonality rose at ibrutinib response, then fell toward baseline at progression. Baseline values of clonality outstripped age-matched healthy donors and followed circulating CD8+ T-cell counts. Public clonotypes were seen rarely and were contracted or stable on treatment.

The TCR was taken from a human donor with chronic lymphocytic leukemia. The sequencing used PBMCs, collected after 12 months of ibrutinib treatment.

CDR3 in amino acids: CASSVVWDTQYF. The CDR3, as DNA: TGTGCCAGCAGCGTTGTTTGGGATACGCAGTATTTT. The chain links TRBV9 to TRBJ2-3; D is unresolved. Germline values: CDR1 SGDLS, CDR2 YYNGEE. The CDR3 extends over 12 amino acids. V lost 2 bases, J lost 6 bases, and 7 bases lay in between.